This T cell receptor (beta chain) was obtained from a study of blood T cells in healthy people across ages. Study-level results: The study found more naive CD4+ cells and higher diversity in long-lived than aged donors. Diversity was estimated from one million T cells, and these estimates were considered underestimates.

There are 13 residues in the CDR3. Trimming took 5 bases from V and 4 from J; bases not matched to a gene: 4. A second PCR of about 7 to 12 cycles used a sample-barcoded 5' primer and a J-beta primer mix. MiXCR was run by TCRdb on the 5' RACE reads, yielding one entry per CDR3 protein. The sample records about a million distinct CDR3 sequences, about 53% being singletons. As to this clonotype: The antigen is unknown.

Whenever a sample was processed, at least 6.5 million PBMCs were isolated. V is TRBV12-3 or TRBV12-4 and J is TRBJ2-7, with 8 bases lining up with TRBD1. This TCR was sampled from a woman aged 55-69 years in good health. Sequencing was carried out using blood. CDR3 bases: TGTGCCAGCAGTACTCGACAGGGGTACGAGCAGTACTTC. Amino acid sequence: CASSTRQGYEQYF.